This paragraph reports one T cell receptor beta chain. The antigen is not known. Trimming removed 4 bases from V and 0 bases from J, with 15 bases in between. The CDR3 extends over 16 amino acids. The germline CDR1 and CDR2 sequences are MDHEN and SYDVKM. This record comes from a study of T cell responses to AZD1222 COVID-19 vaccine. Study-level points and caveats: Among vaccine-associated CD4 TCRs, coverage spanned spike, with dominance at 160-218 and 743-854. Only after the peak T cell response were repertoires sampled. Donors were largely white British and mainly female; clonal diversity was possibly underestimated.

Clones were read by immunoSEQ multiplex PCR, and TCRdb kept only the in-frame ones, dropping some. The sample gives some 130,000 clones, 80% to 95% of which show up once; around 1.1% is in the top ten. This sample comprised peripheral blood, obtained 28 days after the second AZD1222 dose. V usage is TRBV28 and J usage is TRBJ1-1, with D possibly being TRBD1 (6 bases). This receptor was identified in an adult who received the AZD1222 COVID-19 vaccine. CDR3: CASSYISGQMNTEAFF. CDR3 DNA sequence: TGTGCCAGCAGTTATATTAGCGGACAGATGAACACTGAAGCTTTCTTT.